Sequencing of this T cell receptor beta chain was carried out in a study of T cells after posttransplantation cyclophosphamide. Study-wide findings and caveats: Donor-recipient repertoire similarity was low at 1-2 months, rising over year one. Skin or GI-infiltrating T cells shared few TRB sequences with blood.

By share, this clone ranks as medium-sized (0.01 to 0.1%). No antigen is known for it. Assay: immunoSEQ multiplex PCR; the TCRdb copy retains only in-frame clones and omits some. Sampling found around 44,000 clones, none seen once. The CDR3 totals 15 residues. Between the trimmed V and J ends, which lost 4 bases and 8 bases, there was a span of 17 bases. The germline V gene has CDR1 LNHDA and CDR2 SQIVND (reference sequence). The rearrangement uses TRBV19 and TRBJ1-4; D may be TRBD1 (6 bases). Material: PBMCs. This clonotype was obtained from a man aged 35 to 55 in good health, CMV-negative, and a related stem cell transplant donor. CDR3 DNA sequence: TGTGCCAGTAGTACTTTGGTCCGGGGGGGCGAAAAACTGTTTTTT. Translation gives CASSTLVRGGEKLFF.